This record looks at one T cell receptor beta chain sequence and its context. Germline CDR1 and CDR2: MGHRA and YSYEKL. J was trimmed by 1 base and V by 6 bases; bases with no gene match: 7. The CDR3 loop spans 15 amino acids. The protocol was immunoSEQ multiplex PCR, while the TCRdb copy is restricted to in-frame clones and leaves out a portion. The sample carries fewer than 1 million clones, approximately 96% recorded once. Naive CD8 isolation took CD45RO-negative cells positively selected for CCR7 and excluded terminally differentiated effector memory CD45RA+ cells. The sample belongs to a study of shared clonotypes between healthy human individuals.

This chain joins TRBV4-1 and TRBJ1-1, with 8 bases lining up with TRBD1. This sequence was found in a man aged 25 to 45 in good health. The specimen was naive CD8+ T cells sorted from blood. This chain's CDR3 is CASSRQGNKNTEAFF. CDR3 bases: TGCGCCAGCAGTCGACAGGGGAATAAGAACACTGAAGCTTTCTTT.